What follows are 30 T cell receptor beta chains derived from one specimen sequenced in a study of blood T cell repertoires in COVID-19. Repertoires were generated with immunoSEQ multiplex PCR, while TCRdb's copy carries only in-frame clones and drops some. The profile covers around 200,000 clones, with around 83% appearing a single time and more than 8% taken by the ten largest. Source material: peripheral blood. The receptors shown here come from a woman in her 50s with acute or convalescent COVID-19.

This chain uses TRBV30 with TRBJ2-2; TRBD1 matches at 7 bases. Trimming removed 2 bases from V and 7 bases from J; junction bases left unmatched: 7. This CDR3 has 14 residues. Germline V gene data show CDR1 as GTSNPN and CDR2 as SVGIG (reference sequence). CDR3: CAWSLGQVGGELFF. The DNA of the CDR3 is TGTGCCTGGAGTCTAGGACAGGTCGGCGGGGAGCTGTTTTTT.

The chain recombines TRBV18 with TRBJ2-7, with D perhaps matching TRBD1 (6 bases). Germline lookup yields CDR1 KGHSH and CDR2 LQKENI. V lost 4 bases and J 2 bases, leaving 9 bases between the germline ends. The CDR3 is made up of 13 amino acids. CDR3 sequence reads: CASSQDRTYEQYF. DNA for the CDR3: TGTGCCAGCTCACAGGACAGAACCTACGAGCAGTACTTC. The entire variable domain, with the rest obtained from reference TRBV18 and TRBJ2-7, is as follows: NAGVMQNPRHLVRRRGQEARLRCSPMKGHSHVYWYRQLPEEGLKFMVYLQKENIIDESGMPKERFSAEFPKEGPSILRIQQVVRGDSAAYFCASSQDRTYEQYFGPGTRLTVT.

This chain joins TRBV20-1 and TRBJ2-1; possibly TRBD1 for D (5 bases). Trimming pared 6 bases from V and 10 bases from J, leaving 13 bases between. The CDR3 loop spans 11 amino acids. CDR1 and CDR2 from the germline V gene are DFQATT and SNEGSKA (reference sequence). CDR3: CSASKGVEQFF. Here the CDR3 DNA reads TGCAGTGCCTCTAAAGGGGTGGAGCAGTTCTTC.

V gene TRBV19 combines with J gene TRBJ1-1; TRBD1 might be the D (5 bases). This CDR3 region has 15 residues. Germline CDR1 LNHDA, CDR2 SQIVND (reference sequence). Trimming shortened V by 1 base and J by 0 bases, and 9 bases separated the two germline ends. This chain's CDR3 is CASSIVAGLNTEAFF. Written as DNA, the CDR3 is TGTGCCAGTAGTATAGTGGCAGGGTTGAACACTGAAGCTTTCTTT.

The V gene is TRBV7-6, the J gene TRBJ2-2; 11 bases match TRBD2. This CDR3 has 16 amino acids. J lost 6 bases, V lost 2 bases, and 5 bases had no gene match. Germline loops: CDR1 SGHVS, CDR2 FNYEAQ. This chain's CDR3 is CASSLLLAGVPGELFF. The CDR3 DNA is TGTGCCAGCAGCTTATTACTAGCGGGAGTCCCCGGGGAGCTGTTTTTT.

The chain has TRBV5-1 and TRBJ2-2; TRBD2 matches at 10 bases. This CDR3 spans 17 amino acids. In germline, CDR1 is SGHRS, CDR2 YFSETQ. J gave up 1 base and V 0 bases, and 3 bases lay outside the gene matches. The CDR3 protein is CASSLARTSGNTGELFF. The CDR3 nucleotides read TGCGCCAGCAGCTTGGCCAGGACTAGCGGGAACACCGGGGAGCTGTTTTTT.

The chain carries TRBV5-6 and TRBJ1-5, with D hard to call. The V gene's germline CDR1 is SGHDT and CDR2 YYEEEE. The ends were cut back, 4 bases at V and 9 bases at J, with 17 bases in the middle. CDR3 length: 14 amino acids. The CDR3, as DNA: TGTGCCAGCAGCGCTAGGACGGGTCGGGGGCCCCAGCATTTT. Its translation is CASSARTGRGPQHF.

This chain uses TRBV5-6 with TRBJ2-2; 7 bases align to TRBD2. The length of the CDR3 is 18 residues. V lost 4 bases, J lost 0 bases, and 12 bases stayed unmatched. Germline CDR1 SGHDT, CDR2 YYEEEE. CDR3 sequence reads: CASSRRASGSANTGELFF. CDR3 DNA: TGTGCCAGCAGCCGCCGGGCTAGCGGAAGCGCGAACACCGGGGAGCTGTTTTTT.

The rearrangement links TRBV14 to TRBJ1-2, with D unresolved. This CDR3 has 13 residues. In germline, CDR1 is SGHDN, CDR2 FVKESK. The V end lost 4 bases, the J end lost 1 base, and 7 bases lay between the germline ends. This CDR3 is CASSPLSNYGYTF. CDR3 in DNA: TGTGCCAGCAGCCCGCTGAGTAACTATGGCTACACCTTC.

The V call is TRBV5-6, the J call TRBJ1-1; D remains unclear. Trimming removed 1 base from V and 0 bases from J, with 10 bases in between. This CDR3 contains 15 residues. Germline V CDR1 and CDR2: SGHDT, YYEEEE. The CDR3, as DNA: TGTGCCAGCAGCTTGTACAGTCCCATGAACACTGAAGCTTTCTTT. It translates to CASSLYSPMNTEAFF.

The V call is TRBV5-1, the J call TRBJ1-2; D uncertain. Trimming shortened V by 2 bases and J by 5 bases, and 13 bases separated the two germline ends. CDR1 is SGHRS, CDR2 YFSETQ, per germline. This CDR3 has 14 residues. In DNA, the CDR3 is TGCGCCAGCAGCTTTACACCGGGGATTTATGGCTACACCTTC. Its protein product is CASSFTPGIYGYTF. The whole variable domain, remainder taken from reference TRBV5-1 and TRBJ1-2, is KAGVTQTPRYLIKTRGQQVTLSCSPISGHRSVSWYQQTPGQGLQFLFEYFSETQRNKGNFPGRFSGRQFSNSRSEMNVSTLELGDSALYLCASSFTPGIYGYTFGSGTRLTVV.

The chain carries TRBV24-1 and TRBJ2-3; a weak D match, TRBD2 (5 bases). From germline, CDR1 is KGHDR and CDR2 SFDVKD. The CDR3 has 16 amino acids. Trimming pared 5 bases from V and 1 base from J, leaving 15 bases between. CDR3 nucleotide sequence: TGTGCCACCAGTGGGCTTGGACGGGGAGGCACAGATACGCAGTATTTT. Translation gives CATSGLGRGGTDTQYF.

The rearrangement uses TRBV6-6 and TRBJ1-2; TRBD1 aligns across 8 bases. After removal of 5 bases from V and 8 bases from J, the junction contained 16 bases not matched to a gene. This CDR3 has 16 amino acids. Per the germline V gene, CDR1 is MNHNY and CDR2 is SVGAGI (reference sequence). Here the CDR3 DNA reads TGTGCCAGCAGTCGACAGGGGTCAATAAATGGTGGCGGCTACACCTTC. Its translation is CASSRQGSINGGGYTF.

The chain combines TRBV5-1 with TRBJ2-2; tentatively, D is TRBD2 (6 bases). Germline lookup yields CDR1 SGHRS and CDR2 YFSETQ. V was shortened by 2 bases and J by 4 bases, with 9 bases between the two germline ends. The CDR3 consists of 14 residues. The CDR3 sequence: CASSFGSGTGELFF. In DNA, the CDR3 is TGCGCCAGCAGCTTCGGGAGTGGCACCGGGGAGCTGTTTTTT.

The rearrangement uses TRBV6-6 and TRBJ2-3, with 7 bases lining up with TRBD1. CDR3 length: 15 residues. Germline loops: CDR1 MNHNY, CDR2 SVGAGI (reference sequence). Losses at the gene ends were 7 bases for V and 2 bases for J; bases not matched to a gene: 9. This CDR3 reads CASNRQGQNTDTQYF. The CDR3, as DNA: TGTGCCAGCAATCGCCAGGGACAGAACACAGATACGCAGTATTTT.

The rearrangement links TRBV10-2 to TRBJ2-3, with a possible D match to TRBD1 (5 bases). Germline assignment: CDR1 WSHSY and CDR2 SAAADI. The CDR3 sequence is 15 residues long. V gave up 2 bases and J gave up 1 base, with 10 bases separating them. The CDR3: CASSEAGWGTDTQYF. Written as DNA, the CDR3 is TGCGCCAGCAGTGAGGCAGGGTGGGGCACAGATACGCAGTATTTT.

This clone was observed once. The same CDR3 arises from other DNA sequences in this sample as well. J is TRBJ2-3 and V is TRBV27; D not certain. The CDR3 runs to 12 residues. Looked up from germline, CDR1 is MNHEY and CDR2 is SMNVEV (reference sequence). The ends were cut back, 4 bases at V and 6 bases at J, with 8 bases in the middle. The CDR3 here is CASSSPPDTQYF. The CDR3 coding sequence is TGTGCCAGCAGTTCCCCCCCGGATACGCAGTATTTT.

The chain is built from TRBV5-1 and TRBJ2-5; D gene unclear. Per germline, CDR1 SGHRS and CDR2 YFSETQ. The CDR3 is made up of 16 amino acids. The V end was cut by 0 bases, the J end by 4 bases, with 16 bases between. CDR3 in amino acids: CASSLVGGVEVETQYF. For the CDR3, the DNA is TGCGCCAGCAGCTTGGTCGGCGGAGTCGAGGTAGAGACCCAGTACTTC. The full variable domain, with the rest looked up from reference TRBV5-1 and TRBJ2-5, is KAGVTQTPRYLIKTRGQQVTLSCSPISGHRSVSWYQQTPGQGLQFLFEYFSETQRNKGNFPGRFSGRQFSNSRSEMNVSTLELGDSALYLCASSLVGGVEVETQYFGPGTRLLVL.

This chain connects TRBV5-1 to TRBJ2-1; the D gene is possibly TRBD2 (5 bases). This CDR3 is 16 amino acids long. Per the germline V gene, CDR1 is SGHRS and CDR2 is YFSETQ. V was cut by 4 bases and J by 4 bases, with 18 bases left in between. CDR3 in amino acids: CASSPMGVGGYNEQFF. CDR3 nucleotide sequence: TGCGCCAGCAGCCCAATGGGTGTTGGAGGATACAATGAGCAGTTCTTC.

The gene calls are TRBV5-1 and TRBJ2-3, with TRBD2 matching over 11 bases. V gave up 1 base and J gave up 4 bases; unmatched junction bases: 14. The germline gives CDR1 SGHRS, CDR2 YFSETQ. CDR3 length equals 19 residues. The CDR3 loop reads CASSLNRDSGRAGADTQYF. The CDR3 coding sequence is TGCGCCAGCAGCTTGAACCGCGATAGCGGGAGGGCCGGGGCAGATACGCAGTATTTT.

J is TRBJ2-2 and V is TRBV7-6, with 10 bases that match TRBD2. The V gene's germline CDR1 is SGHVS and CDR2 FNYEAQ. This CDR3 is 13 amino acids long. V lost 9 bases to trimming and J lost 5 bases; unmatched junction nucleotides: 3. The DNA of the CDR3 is TGTGCCAGGCTAGCGGGAGAAACCGGGGAGCTGTTTTTT. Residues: CARLAGETGELFF.

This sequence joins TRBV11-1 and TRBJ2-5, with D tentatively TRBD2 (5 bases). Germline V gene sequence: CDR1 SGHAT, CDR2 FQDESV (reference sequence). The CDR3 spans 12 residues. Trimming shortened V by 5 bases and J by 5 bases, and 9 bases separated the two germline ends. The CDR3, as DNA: TGTGCCAGCAGCCCTCGCGGGGAGACCCAGTACTTC. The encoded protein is CASSPRGETQYF.

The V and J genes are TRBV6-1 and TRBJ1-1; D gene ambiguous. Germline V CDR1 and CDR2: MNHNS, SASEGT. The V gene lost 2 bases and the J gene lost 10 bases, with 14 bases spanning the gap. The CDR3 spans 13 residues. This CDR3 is CASSEIPGWVAFF. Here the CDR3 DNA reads TGTGCCAGCAGTGAAATTCCAGGTTGGGTAGCTTTCTTT.

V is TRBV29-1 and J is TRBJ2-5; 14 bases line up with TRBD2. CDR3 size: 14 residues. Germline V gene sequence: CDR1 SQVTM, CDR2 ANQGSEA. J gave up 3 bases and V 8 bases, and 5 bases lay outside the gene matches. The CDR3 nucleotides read TGCAGCATTAGGGGACTAGCGGGAGAAGAGACCCAGTACTTC. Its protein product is CSIRGLAGEETQYF.

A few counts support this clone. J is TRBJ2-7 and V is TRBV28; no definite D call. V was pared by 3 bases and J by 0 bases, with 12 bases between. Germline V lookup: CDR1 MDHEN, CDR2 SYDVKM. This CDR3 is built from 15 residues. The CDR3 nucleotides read TGTGCCAGCAGTTTCCAGGCAATTAGCTCCTACGAGCAGTACTTC. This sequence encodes CASSFQAISSYEQYF.

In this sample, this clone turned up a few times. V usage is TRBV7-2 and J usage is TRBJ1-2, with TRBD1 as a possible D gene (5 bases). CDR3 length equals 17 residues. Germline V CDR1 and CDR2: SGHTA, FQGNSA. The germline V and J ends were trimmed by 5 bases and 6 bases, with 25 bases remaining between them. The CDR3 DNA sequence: TGTGCCAGCAGCCAAGGAACCGGGACTCCCATGCTCCATGGCTACACCTTC. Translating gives CASSQGTGTPMLHGYTF.

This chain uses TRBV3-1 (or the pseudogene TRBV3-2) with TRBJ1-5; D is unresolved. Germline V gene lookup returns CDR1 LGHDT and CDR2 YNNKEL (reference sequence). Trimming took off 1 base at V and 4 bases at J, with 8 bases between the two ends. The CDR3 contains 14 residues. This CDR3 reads CASSQGAGNQPQHF. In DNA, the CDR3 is TGTGCCAGCAGCCAAGGTGCGGGGAATCAGCCCCAGCATTTT.

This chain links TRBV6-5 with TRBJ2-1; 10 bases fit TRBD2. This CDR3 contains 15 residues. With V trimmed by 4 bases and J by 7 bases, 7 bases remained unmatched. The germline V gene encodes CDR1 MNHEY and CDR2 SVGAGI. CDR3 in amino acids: CASSSSGRGRNEQFF. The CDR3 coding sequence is TGTGCCAGCAGTTCAAGCGGGAGGGGGCGGAATGAGCAGTTCTTC.

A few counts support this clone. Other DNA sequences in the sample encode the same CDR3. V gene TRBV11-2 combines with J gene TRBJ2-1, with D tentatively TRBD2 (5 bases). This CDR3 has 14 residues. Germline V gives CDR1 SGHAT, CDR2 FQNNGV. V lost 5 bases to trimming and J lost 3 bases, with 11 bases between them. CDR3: CASSPRGNYNEQFF. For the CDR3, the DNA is TGTGCCAGCAGCCCCCGGGGTAACTACAATGAGCAGTTCTTC.

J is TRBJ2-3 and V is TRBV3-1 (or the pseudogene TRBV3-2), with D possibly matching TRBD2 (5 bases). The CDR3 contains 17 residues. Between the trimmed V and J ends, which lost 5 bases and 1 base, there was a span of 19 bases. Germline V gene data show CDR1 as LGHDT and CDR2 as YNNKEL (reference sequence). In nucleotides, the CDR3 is TGTGCCAGCAGCGATGGGGAGAGGAGATGGGGCACAGATACGCAGTATTTT. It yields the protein CASSDGERRWGTDTQYF.